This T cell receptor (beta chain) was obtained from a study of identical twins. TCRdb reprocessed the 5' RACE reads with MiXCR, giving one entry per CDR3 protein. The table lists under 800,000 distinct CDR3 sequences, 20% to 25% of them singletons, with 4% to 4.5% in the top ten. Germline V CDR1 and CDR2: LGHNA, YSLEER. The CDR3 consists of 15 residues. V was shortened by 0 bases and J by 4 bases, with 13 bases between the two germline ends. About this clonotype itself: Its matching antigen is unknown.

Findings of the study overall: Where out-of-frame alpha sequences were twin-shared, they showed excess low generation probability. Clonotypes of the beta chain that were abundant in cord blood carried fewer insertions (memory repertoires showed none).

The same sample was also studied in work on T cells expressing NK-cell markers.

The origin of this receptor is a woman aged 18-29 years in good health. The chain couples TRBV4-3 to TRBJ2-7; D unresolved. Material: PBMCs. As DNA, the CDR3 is TGCGCCAGCAGCCAAGATGCCCCAGGCCCATACGAGCAGTACTTC. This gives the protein CASSQDAPGPYEQYF.